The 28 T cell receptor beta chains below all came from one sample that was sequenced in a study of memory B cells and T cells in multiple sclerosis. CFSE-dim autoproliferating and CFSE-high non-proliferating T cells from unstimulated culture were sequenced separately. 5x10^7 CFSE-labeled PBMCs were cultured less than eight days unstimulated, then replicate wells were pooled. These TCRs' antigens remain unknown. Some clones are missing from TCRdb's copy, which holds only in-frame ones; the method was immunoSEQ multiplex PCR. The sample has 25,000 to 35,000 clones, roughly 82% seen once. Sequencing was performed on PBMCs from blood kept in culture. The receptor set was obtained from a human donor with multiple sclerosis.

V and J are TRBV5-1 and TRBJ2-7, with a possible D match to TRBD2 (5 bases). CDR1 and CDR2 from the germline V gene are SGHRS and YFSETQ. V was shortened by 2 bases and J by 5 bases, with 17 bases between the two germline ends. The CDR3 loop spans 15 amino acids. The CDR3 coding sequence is TGCGCCAGCAGCTTTGGGTACCGGGAAGGCGACGAGCAGTACTTC. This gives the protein CASSFGYREGDEQYF.

Here the CDR3 DNA reads TGCGCCAGCAGCTTGGGAGGACAGGGCTCAGATACGCAGTATTTT. This translates into CASSLGGQGSDTQYF. The chain couples TRBV5-1 to TRBJ2-3, with 8 positions matching TRBD1. The CDR3 runs to 15 residues. Germline V gene sequence: CDR1 SGHRS, CDR2 YFSETQ. Losses at the gene ends were 0 bases for V and 4 bases for J; bases not matched to a gene: 4.

The CDR3 reads CASSEPGQRGYYGYTF. The CDR3 DNA reads TGTGCCAGCAGTGAACCCGGGCAAAGGGGATACTATGGCTACACCTTC. The chain is built from TRBV6-1 and TRBJ1-2, with D maybe TRBD1 (5 bases). Trimming took 2 bases from V and 3 from J, leaving 16 bases between them. Germline values: CDR1 MNHNS, CDR2 SASEGT. The CDR3 has 16 residues.

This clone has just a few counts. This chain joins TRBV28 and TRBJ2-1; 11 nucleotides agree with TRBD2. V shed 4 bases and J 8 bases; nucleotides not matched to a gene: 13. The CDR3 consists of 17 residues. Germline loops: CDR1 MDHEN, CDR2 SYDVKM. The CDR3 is CASSSLRLAGMGHEQFF. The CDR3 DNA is TGTGCCAGCAGTTCCCTCCGACTAGCGGGGATGGGGCATGAGCAGTTCTTC.

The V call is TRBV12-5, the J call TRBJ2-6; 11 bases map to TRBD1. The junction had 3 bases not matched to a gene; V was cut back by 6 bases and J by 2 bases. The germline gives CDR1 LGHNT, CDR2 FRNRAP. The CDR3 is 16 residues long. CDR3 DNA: TGTGCTAGTGGACCGGGACAGGGGGCTGGGGCCAACGTCCTGACTTTC. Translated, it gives CASGPGQGAGANVLTF.

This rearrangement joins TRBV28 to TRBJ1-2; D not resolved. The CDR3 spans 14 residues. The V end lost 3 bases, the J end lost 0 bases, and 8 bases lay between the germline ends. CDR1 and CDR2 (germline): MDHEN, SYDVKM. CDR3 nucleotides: TGTGCCAGCAGTTTGGGCAGCGCTAACTATGGCTACACCTTC. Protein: CASSLGSANYGYTF.

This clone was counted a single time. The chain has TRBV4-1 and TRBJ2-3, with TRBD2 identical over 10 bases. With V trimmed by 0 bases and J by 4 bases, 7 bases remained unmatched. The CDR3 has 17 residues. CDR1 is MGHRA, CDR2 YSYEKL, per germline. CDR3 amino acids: CASSQDWSGGAADTQYF. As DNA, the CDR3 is TGCGCCAGCAGCCAAGATTGGAGCGGGGGGGCAGCAGATACGCAGTATTTT.

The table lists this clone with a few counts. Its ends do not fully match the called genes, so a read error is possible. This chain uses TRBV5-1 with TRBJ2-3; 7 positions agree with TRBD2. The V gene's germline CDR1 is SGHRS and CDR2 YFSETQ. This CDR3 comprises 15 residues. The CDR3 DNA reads TGCGCCAGCAGCTTGGCTAGCGGACTCACATATACGCAGTATTTT. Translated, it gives CASSLASGLTYTQYF.

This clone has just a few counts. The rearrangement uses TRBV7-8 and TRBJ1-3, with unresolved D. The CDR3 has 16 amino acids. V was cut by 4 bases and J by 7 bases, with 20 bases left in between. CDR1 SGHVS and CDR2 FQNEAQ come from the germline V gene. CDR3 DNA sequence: TGTGCCAGCAGCTCAAGAACGAGTTCTCTGGGGAACACCATATATTTT. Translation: CASSSRTSSLGNTIYF. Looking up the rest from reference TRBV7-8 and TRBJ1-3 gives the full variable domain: GAGVSQSPRYKVAKRGQDVALRCDPISGHVSLFWYQQALGQGPEFLTYFQNEAQLDKSGLPSDRFFAERPEGSVSTLKIQRTQQEDSAVYLCASSSRTSSLGNTIYFGEGSWLTVV.

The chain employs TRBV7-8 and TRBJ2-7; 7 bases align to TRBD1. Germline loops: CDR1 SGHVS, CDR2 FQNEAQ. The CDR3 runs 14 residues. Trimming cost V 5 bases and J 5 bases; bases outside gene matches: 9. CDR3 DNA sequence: TGTGCCAGCAGCGTACAGGGGAACGTGGACGAGCAGTACTTC. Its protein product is CASSVQGNVDEQYF.

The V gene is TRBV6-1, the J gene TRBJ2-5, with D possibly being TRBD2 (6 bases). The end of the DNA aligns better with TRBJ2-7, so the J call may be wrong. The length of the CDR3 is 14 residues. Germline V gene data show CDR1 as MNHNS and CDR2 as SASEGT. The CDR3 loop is CASSEAGGSYEQYF. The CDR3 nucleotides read TGTGCCAGCAGTGAAGCGGGAGGATCTTACGAGCAGTACTTC.

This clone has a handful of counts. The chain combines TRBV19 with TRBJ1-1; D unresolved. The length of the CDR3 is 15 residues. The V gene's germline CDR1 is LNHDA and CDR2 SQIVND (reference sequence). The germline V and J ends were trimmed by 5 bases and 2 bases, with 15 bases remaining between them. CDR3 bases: TGTGCCAGTAGTCGTTTAAGGATGGCCAACACTGAAGCTTTCTTT. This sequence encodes CASSRLRMANTEAFF.

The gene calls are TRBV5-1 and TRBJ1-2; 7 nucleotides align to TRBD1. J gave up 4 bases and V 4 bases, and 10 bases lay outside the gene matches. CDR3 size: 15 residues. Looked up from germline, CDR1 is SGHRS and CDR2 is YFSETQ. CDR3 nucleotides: TGCGCCAGCAGCCCCCTGAATCCAGGGGGCTATGGCTACACCTTC. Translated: CASSPLNPGGYGYTF. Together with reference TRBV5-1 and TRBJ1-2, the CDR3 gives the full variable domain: KAGVTQTPRYLIKTRGQQVTLSCSPISGHRSVSWYQQTPGQGLQFLFEYFSETQRNKGNFPGRFSGRQFSNSRSEMNVSTLELGDSALYLCASSPLNPGGYGYTFGSGTRLTVV.

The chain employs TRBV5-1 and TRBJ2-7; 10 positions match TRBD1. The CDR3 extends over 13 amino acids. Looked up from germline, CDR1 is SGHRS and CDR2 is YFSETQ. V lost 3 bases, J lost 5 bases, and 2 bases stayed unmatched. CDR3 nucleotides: TGCGCCAGCAGCTGGGGACAGGGGAACGAGCAGTACTTC. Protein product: CASSWGQGNEQYF.

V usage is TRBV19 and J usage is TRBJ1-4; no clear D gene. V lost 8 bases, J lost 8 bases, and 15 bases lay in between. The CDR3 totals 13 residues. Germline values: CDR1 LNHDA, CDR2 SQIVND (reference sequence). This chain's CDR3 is CASELAGSEKLFF. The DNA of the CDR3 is TGTGCCAGTGAGCTGGCCGGGAGCGAAAAACTGTTTTTT.

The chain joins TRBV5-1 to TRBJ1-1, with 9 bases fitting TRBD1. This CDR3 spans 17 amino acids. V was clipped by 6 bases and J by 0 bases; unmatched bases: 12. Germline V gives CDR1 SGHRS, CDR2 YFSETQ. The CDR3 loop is CASNPGTGNFMNTEAFF. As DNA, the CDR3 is TGCGCCAGCAATCCCGGGACAGGGAACTTCATGAACACTGAAGCTTTCTTT. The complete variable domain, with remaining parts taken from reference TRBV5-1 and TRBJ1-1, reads KAGVTQTPRYLIKTRGQQVTLSCSPISGHRSVSWYQQTPGQGLQFLFEYFSETQRNKGNFPGRFSGRQFSNSRSEMNVSTLELGDSALYLCASNPGTGNFMNTEAFFGQGTRLTVV.

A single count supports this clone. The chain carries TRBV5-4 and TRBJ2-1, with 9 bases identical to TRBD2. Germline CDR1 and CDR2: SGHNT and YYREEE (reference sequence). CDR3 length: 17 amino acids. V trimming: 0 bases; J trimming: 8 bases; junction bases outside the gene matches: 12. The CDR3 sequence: CASSLAPGTSFPHEQFF. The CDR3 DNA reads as TGTGCCAGCAGCTTGGCACCTGGGACTAGCTTCCCCCATGAGCAGTTCTTC.

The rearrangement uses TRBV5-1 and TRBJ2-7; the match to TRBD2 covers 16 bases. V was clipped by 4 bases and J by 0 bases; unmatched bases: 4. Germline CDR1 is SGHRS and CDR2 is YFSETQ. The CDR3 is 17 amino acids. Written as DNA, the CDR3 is TGCGCCAGCAGCCCCGGGACTAGCGGGGGGGTCTCCTACGAGCAGTACTTC. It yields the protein CASSPGTSGGVSYEQYF. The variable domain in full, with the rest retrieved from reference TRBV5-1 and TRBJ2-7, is KAGVTQTPRYLIKTRGQQVTLSCSPISGHRSVSWYQQTPGQGLQFLFEYFSETQRNKGNFPGRFSGRQFSNSRSEMNVSTLELGDSALYLCASSPGTSGGVSYEQYFGPGTRLTVT.

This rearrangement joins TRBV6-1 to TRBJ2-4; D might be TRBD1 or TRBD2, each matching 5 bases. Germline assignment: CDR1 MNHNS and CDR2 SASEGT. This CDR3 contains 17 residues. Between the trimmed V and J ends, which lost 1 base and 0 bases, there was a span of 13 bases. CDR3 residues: CASSEVRLGVAKNIQYF. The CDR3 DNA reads TGTGCCAGCAGTGAAGTAAGATTGGGGGTAGCCAAAAACATTCAGTACTTC.

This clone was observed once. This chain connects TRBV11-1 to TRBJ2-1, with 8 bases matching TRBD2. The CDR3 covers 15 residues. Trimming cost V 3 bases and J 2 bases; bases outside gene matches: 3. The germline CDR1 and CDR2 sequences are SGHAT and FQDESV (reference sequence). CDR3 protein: CASSFAGGAYNEQFF. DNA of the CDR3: TGTGCCAGCAGCTTCGCCGGGGGGGCCTACAATGAGCAGTTCTTC.

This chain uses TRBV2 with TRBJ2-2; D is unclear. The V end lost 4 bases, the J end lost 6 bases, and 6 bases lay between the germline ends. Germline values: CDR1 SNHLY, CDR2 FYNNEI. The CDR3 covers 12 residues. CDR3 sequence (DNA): TGTGCCAGCAGTGTGGAGCCCGGGGAGCTGTTTTTT. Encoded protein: CASSVEPGELFF.

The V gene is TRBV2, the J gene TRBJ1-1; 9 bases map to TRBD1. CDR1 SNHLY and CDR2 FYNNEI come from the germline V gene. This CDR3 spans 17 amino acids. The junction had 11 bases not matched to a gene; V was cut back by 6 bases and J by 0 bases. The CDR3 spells CASSRDRADFMNTEAFF. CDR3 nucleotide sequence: TGTGCCAGCAGCAGGGACAGGGCTGATTTCATGAACACTGAAGCTTTCTTT.

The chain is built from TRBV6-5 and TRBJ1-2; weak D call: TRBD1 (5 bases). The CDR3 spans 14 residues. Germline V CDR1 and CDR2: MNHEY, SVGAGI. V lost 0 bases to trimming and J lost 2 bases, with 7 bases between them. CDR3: CASSYSGENYGYTF. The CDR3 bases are TGTGCCAGCAGTTACTCGGGGGAAAACTATGGCTACACCTTC.

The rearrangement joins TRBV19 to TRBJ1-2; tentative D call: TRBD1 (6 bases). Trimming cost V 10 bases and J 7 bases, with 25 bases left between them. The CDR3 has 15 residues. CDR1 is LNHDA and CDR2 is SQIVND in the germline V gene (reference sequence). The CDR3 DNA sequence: TGTGCCACCAACGACTATCCCTGGGGGCTAGGTGGCTACACCTTC. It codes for CATNDYPWGLGGYTF.

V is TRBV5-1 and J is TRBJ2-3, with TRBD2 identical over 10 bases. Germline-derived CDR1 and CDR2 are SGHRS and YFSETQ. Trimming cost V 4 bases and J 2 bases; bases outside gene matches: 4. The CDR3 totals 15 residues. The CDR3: CASSTLAGDTDTQYF. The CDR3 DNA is TGCGCCAGCAGCACCCTAGCGGGGGACACAGATACGCAGTATTTT.

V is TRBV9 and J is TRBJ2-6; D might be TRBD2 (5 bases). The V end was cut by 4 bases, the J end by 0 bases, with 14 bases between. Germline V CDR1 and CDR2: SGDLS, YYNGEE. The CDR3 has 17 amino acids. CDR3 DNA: TGTGCCAGCAGCCCTAGAGCGGTGGGCTCTGGGGCCAACGTCCTGACTTTC. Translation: CASSPRAVGSGANVLTF.

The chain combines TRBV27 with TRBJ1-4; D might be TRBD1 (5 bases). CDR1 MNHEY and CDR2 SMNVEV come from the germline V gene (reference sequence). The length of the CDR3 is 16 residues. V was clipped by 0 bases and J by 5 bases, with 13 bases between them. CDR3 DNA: TGTGCCAGCAGTTTATCGTCCGACAGCCCCAATGAAAAACTGTTTTTT. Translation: CASSLSSDSPNEKLFF.

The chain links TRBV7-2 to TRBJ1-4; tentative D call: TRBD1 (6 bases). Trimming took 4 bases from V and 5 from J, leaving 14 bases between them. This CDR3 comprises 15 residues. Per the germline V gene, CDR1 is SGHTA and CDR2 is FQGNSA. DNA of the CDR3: TGTGCCAGCAGCTCCCCAGGGGCTTTCAATGAAAAACTGTTTTTT. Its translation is CASSSPGAFNEKLFF.